The TCR beta chain under discussion was sequenced for a study of blood T cell repertoires in COVID-19. Trimming removed 2 bases from V and 4 bases from J, with 17 bases in between. The CDR3 has 17 amino acids. Germline CDR1 and CDR2: LNHDA and SQIVND (reference sequence). The study assigned cohorts using participant-reported clinical history. Sequencing used immunoSEQ multiplex PCR; TCRdb keeps in-frame clones, though not all of them. This sample carries about 160,000 clones, approximately 81% of them seen once, and the ten largest clones take nearly 8%. The chain is built from TRBV19 and TRBJ2-2; a weak D match, TRBD2 (5 bases). The clonotype originates from a woman aged 50 to 60 who had recovered from COVID-19. Material for sequencing was PBMCs or T cells enriched from blood (not recorded which). The CDR3 spells CASSILPPSLGTGELFF. CDR3 DNA sequence: TGTGCCAGTAGTATACTCCCCCCTAGCCTCGGCACCGGGGAGCTGTTTTTT. Using reference TRBV19 and TRBJ2-2 for the parts outside the CDR3, the full variable domain is DGGITQSPKYLFRKEGQNVTLSCEQNLNHDAMYWYRQDPGQGLRLIYYSQIVNDFQKGDIAEGYSVSREKKESFPLTVTSAQKNPTAFYLCASSILPPSLGTGELFFGEGSRLTVL.